One and the same sample provided the 21 T cell receptor beta chains below, sequenced in a study of blood T cell repertoires in COVID-19. TCRdb's copy holds only in-frame clones and misses some; the assay was immunoSEQ multiplex PCR. This table holds about 270,000 clones, around four fifths found once. Material for sequencing was peripheral blood. These receptor sequences come from a woman aged 45-65 years with active or convalescent COVID-19.

This clone has a handful of counts. The rearrangement joins TRBV6-1 to TRBJ1-3; D remains unclear. The germline V gene has CDR1 MNHNS and CDR2 SASEGT. There are 14 residues in the CDR3. Trimming took 2 bases from V and 0 from J, leaving 5 bases between them. The CDR3 DNA reads TGTGCCAGCAGTGAAAAGCCCTCTGGAAACACCATATATTTT. It is translated as CASSEKPSGNTIYF.

This chain joins TRBV19 and TRBJ2-2; D is perhaps TRBD2 (5 bases). Trimming stripped 5 bases from V and 7 bases from J, with 14 bases between. The CDR3 spans 14 residues. Germline-derived CDR1 and CDR2 are LNHDA and SQIVND (reference sequence). CDR3 coding DNA: TGTGCCAGTAGTTCTCGCAATAGCGTCGGGGAGCTGTTTTTT. Its translation is CASSSRNSVGELFF.

The V call is TRBV18, the J call TRBJ2-3; D not certain. Trimming pared 3 bases from V and 4 bases from J, leaving 11 bases between. The CDR3 length is 14 residues. The germline gives CDR1 KGHSH, CDR2 LQKENI. The CDR3 region has the DNA TGTGCCAGCTCACCCTCCCCAGGCCCAGATACGCAGTATTTT. It codes for CASSPSPGPDTQYF.

Here the CDR3 reads CASSPKEGQNSGNTIYF. The CDR3 nucleotides are TGTGCCAGCAGCCCCAAGGAAGGACAGAACTCTGGAAACACCATATATTTT. The chain carries TRBV4-2 and TRBJ1-3; D may be TRBD1 (6 bases). Per the germline V gene, CDR1 is LGHNA and CDR2 is YNFKEQ. The ends were cut back, 4 bases at V and 0 bases at J, with 16 bases in the middle. The CDR3 consists of 17 residues.

This clone showed up just once. This chain connects TRBV5-5 to TRBJ2-7; a possible D gene is TRBD2 (6 bases). V lost 5 bases, J lost 3 bases, and 18 bases lay in between. Germline V gene sequence: CDR1 SGHKS, CDR2 YYEKEE (reference sequence). The CDR3 has 15 amino acids. The CDR3 DNA reads as TGTGCCAGCAGTCCTAACCCGGACTACGTCTACGAGCAGTACTTC. The encoded protein is CASSPNPDYVYEQYF.

The chain recombines TRBV19 with TRBJ2-1, with TRBD2 as a possible D gene (6 bases). This CDR3 is 11 amino acids long. CDR1 LNHDA and CDR2 SQIVND come from the germline V gene (reference sequence). Trimming removed 4 bases from V and 16 bases from J, with 14 bases in between. CDR3 region: CASSTRERCFF. CDR3 in DNA: TGTGCCAGTAGTACCCGGGAGCGATGCTTCTTC.

V and J are TRBV19 and TRBJ2-1; 8 bases fit TRBD1. Germline loops: CDR1 LNHDA, CDR2 SQIVND (reference sequence). The CDR3 is made up of 15 amino acids. The V and J ends lost 4 bases and 6 bases, in that order; junction bases with no gene match: 8. The CDR3 spells CASSTTRGLSNEQFF. The CDR3, as DNA: TGTGCCAGTAGTACAACCAGGGGGCTCAGCAATGAGCAGTTCTTC.

This clone was recorded only once. The rearrangement joins TRBV4-1 to TRBJ1-5; D may be TRBD1 (5 bases). CDR1 MGHRA and CDR2 YSYEKL come from the germline V gene. Trimming pared 1 base from V and 1 base from J, leaving 14 bases between. This CDR3 is 17 amino acids long. The CDR3 DNA reads as TGCGCCAGCAGCCAAGTTGGCCCCAGGGTCAGCAATCAGCCCCAGCATTTT. It encodes CASSQVGPRVSNQPQHF.

This clone appeared a few times. The V call is TRBV1, the J call TRBJ2-3; the table names TRBD2, a call not compared with the DNA. TRBV1 has pseudogene status. The CDR3 length is 15 residues. The CDR3: CTSSQEVAGTDTQYF. CDR3 nucleotide sequence: TGCACCAGCAGCCAAGAAGTAGCGGGCACAGATACGCAGTATTTT.

The chain couples TRBV19 to TRBJ1-1; D uncertain. Per germline, CDR1 LNHDA and CDR2 SQIVND (reference sequence). The germline V and J ends were trimmed by 1 base and 4 bases, with 13 bases remaining between them. CDR3 length equals 15 residues. The CDR3 is CASSIGEGKGTEAFF. The DNA of the CDR3 is TGTGCCAGTAGTATAGGGGAGGGAAAAGGCACTGAAGCTTTCTTT.

This sequence joins TRBV28 and TRBJ1-1; a possible D gene is TRBD1 (6 bases). The CDR3 runs to 16 residues. Germline V gives CDR1 MDHEN, CDR2 SYDVKM. The V end lost 2 bases, the J end lost 1 base, and 14 bases lay between the germline ends. The CDR3 nucleotides read TGTGCCAGCAGTTTAAACAGGGACACCGGGAACACTGAAGCTTTCTTT. Residues: CASSLNRDTGNTEAFF.

The J gene is TRBJ2-1, the V gene TRBV19; 13 bases match TRBD2. CDR1 LNHDA and CDR2 SQIVND come from the germline V gene (reference sequence). The ends lost 6 bases at V and 0 bases at J; junction bases unmatched: 5. CDR3 size: 17 residues. CDR3 in DNA: TGTGCCAGTAGACGGACTAGCGGGGGAAGCTCCTACAATGAGCAGTTCTTC. As protein: CASRRTSGGSSYNEQFF.

V usage is TRBV5-6 and J usage is TRBJ2-2, with 7 nucleotides matching TRBD2. V shed 6 bases, J shed 5 bases, and the junction held 13 bases outside the gene matches. Germline-derived CDR1 and CDR2 are SGHDT and YYEEEE. The CDR3 runs 16 residues. The CDR3 region has the DNA TGTGCCAGCACCTCCCAGCGGGGTAAGGGGACCGGGGAGCTGTTTTTT. Protein sequence: CASTSQRGKGTGELFF.

The genes are TRBV4-1 and TRBJ2-7; the match to TRBD1 covers 8 bases. This CDR3 is built from 14 residues. The ends lost 5 bases at V and 3 bases at J; junction bases unmatched: 6. Germline values: CDR1 MGHRA, CDR2 YSYEKL. The CDR3 spells CASSFTTGDYEQYF. Written as DNA, the CDR3 is TGCGCCAGCAGCTTCACGACAGGGGACTACGAGCAGTACTTC.

The gene calls are TRBV4-2 and TRBJ2-7; D may be TRBD1 (6 bases). The CDR3 consists of 16 residues. V gave up 0 bases and J gave up 6 bases, with 18 bases separating them. Germline CDR1 LGHNA, CDR2 YNFKEQ. CDR3 sequence: CASSQDPTGRGAEQYF. As DNA, the CDR3 is TGTGCCAGCAGCCAAGATCCGACAGGTCGAGGTGCCGAGCAGTACTTC.

This clone was counted once. The chain has TRBV27 and TRBJ1-2, with TRBD1 matching over 8 bases. J gave up 3 bases and V 2 bases, and 2 bases lay outside the gene matches. The CDR3 consists of 14 residues. Germline lookup yields CDR1 MNHEY and CDR2 SMNVEV (reference sequence). The CDR3 nucleotides read TGTGCCAGCAGTTTACGGACAGGGCACTATGGCTACACCTTC. Translating it yields CASSLRTGHYGYTF.

The CDR3 here is CASSVEPGVYTEAFF. Written as DNA, the CDR3 is TGTGCCAGCAGCGTAGAACCGGGGGTCTACACTGAAGCTTTCTTT. The chain combines TRBV9 with TRBJ1-1, with a possible D match to TRBD1 (5 bases). From germline, CDR1 is SGDLS and CDR2 YYNGEE. This CDR3 is 15 amino acids long. Trimming took off 0 bases at V and 3 bases at J, with 12 bases between the two ends.

The gene calls are TRBV5-1 and TRBJ2-7; possible D gene TRBD1, 6 bases. In germline, CDR1 is SGHRS, CDR2 YFSETQ. Trimming cost V 2 bases and J 4 bases, with 16 bases left between them. The length of the CDR3 is 15 residues. CDR3 residues: CASSLTGQYSYEQYF. The CDR3 region has the DNA TGCGCCAGCAGCTTAACAGGGCAGTATTCGTACGAGCAGTACTTC.

This chain's CDR3 is CASSPPRASGRDNEQFF. The CDR3 bases are TGTGCCAGCAGCCCACCGAGGGCTAGCGGGAGGGACAATGAGCAGTTCTTC. The chain recombines TRBV4-2 with TRBJ2-1; 12 positions match TRBD2. The J segment lost 5 bases and the V segment lost 4 bases, leaving 9 bases of the junction unmatched. The CDR3 is made up of 17 amino acids. Germline CDR1 LGHNA, CDR2 YNFKEQ.

This clone has only one observation. This chain links TRBV7-7 with TRBJ2-1; D is uncertain. Germline V gene data show CDR1 as SSHAT and CDR2 as FNYEAQ (reference sequence). This CDR3 region has 17 residues. Trimming cost V 5 bases and J 0 bases, with 17 bases left between them. The CDR3 nucleotides read TGTGCCAGCAGCCCCGGGTTGGCCCTTAGCTCCTACAATGAGCAGTTCTTC. Translation gives CASSPGLALSSYNEQFF. The full variable domain, its missing parts supplied by reference TRBV7-7 and TRBJ2-1, is GAGVSQSPRYKVTKRGQDVTLRCDPISSHATLYWYQQALGQGPEFLTYFNYEAQPDKSGLPSDRFSAERPEGSISTLTIQRTEQRDSAMYRCASSPGLALSSYNEQFFGPGTRLTVL.

This chain joins TRBV30 and TRBJ2-1, with TRBD2 identical over 10 bases. Germline assignment: CDR1 GTSNPN and CDR2 SVGIG (reference sequence). With 2 bases clipped from V and 9 bases from J, the junction kept 4 bases outside the gene matches. This CDR3 region has 13 residues. CDR3 nucleotide sequence: TGTGCCTGGAGTAGCGGGAGGGCCGGTGAGCAGTTCTTC. It codes for CAWSSGRAGEQFF.